This entry lists 24 T cell receptor beta chains sequenced from one sample in a study of blood T cell repertoires in COVID-19. The table came from immunoSEQ multiplex PCR; TCRdb's copy has only in-frame clones and leaves some out. This sample has 220,000 or so clones; around 84% occur once, and the top ten carry just under 20%. Source material: peripheral blood. Receptors originate from a man younger than 45 with active or convalescent COVID-19.

The chain has TRBV28 and TRBJ1-1; TRBD1 matches at 10 bases. Germline trimming cut 5 bases from V and 8 bases from J; bases unmatched to any gene: 8. The CDR3 contains 14 residues. Germline assignment: CDR1 MDHEN and CDR2 SYDVKM. The CDR3 is CASSKPGQGPEAFF. For the CDR3, the DNA is TGTGCCAGCAGTAAACCGGGACAGGGGCCCGAAGCTTTCTTT. Full variable domain (remainder filled in from reference TRBV28 and TRBJ1-1): DVKVTQSSRYLVKRTGEKVFLECVQDMDHENMFWYRQDPGLGLRLIYFSYDVKMKEKGDIPEGYSVSREKKERFSLILESASTNQTSMYLCASSKPGQGPEAFFGQGTRLTVV.

The V and J genes are TRBV4-1 and TRBJ1-3; TRBD1 might be the D (6 bases). CDR1 is MGHRA, CDR2 YSYEKL, per germline. With 0 bases removed from V and 1 base from J, the gap between germline ends came to 13 bases. This CDR3 is built from 17 residues. CDR3 protein: CASSQDTVRGSGNTIYF. CDR3 nucleotide sequence: TGCGCCAGCAGCCAAGATACGGTCAGGGGTTCTGGAAACACCATATATTTT.

This sequence joins TRBV11-2 and TRBJ2-7; 7 bases align to TRBD1. The CDR3 spans 13 residues. Per the germline V gene, CDR1 is SGHAT and CDR2 is FQNNGV. Trimming took 5 bases from V and 3 from J; bases not matched to a gene: 4. In nucleotides, the CDR3 is TGTGCCAGCAGCCATGGGGACAGCTACGAGCAGTACTTC. It specifies CASSHGDSYEQYF.

CDR3 residues: CASSLGPTSYEQYF. CDR3 DNA: TGTGCCAGCAGCTTGGGGCCAACTTCCTACGAGCAGTACTTC. The rearrangement joins TRBV7-2 to TRBJ2-7, with D tentatively TRBD1 (5 bases). The germline V and J ends were trimmed by 3 bases and 1 base, with 10 bases remaining between them. The CDR3 loop spans 14 amino acids. CDR1 and CDR2 from the germline V gene are SGHTA and FQGNSA.

The gene calls are TRBV7-8 and TRBJ2-2, with TRBD1 identical over 8 bases. The CDR3 is made up of 16 amino acids. Germline V gene data show CDR1 as SGHVS and CDR2 as FQNEAQ. J was trimmed by 0 bases and V by 10 bases; bases with no gene match: 10. The CDR3 sequence is CATSPPGQANTGELFF. For the CDR3, the DNA is TGTGCCACCTCCCCCCCGGGACAGGCGAACACCGGGGAGCTGTTTTTT.

The CDR3 DNA follows: TGTGCCAGCAGCTCCCCGGCGGCTAGAACATGGGAGCAGTTCTTC. It translates to CASSSPAARTWEQFF. The J gene is TRBJ2-1, the V gene TRBV7-9; D gene uncertain. The ends were cut back, 4 bases at V and 10 bases at J, with 20 bases in the middle. The CDR3 has 15 residues. Germline lookup yields CDR1 SEHNR and CDR2 FQNEAQ (reference sequence).

The chain has TRBV5-1 and TRBJ2-1; TRBD2 matches at 8 bases. The trim removed 1 base at V and 8 bases at J, leaving 8 bases unmatched. CDR1 SGHRS and CDR2 YFSETQ come from the germline V gene. The CDR3 extends over 15 amino acids. The CDR3 here is CASSLPGLDSDEQFF. The CDR3 DNA follows: TGCGCCAGCAGCTTGCCGGGACTAGACAGTGATGAGCAGTTCTTC.

The J gene is TRBJ1-2, the V gene TRBV27; TRBD1 aligns across 8 bases. The CDR3 runs to 14 residues. Trimming removed 4 bases from V and 5 bases from J; junction bases left unmatched: 6. Germline-derived CDR1 and CDR2 are MNHEY and SMNVEV (reference sequence). The chain's CDR3 is CASSSSGTGYGYTF. DNA for the CDR3: TGTGCCAGCAGTTCCTCCGGGACAGGTTATGGCTACACCTTC.

The rearrangement links TRBV13 to TRBJ2-7; D unresolved. Trimming left V 0 bases short and J 3 bases short, with 6 bases between. The CDR3 spans 13 residues. Germline CDR1 and CDR2: PRHDT and FYEKMQ (reference sequence). The chain's CDR3 is CASSLGRDYEQYF. In DNA, the CDR3 is TGTGCCAGCAGCTTAGGGCGTGACTACGAGCAGTACTTC.

The chain carries TRBV9 and TRBJ2-2; 10 positions match TRBD2. V lost 3 bases, J lost 4 bases, and 15 bases stayed unmatched. The CDR3 consists of 19 residues. Per the germline V gene, CDR1 is SGDLS and CDR2 is YYNGEE. CDR3 sequence: CASSAMRASGSKGTGELFF. DNA for the CDR3: TGTGCCAGCAGCGCCATGAGGGCTAGCGGGAGCAAGGGCACCGGGGAGCTGTTTTTT.

This sequence joins TRBV5-5 and TRBJ2-7; tentative D call: TRBD2 (5 bases). The CDR3 has 16 residues. V was trimmed by 1 base and J by 3 bases, leaving 17 bases between them. In germline, CDR1 is SGHKS, CDR2 YYEKEE (reference sequence). The CDR3 spells CASSLSPRSRGYEQYF. As DNA, the CDR3 is TGTGCCAGCAGCTTGTCCCCCCGGTCCCGGGGCTACGAGCAGTACTTC.

The chain recombines TRBV5-1 with TRBJ1-1, with D possibly TRBD1 on 6 matching bases. Germline V gene sequence: CDR1 SGHRS, CDR2 YFSETQ. V was trimmed by 7 bases and J by 0 bases, leaving 16 bases between them. This CDR3 is 15 amino acids long. The CDR3 region has the DNA TGCGCCAGCGGATTCAGGGGAACAATGAACACTGAAGCTTTCTTT. It specifies CASGFRGTMNTEAFF.

The CDR3 protein is CATSDGTDLRPQHF. CDR3 nucleotides: TGTGCCACCAGTGATGGGACAGACCTCCGGCCCCAGCATTTT. V and J are TRBV24-1 and TRBJ1-5, with 7 bases aligning to TRBD1. This CDR3 comprises 14 residues. The V gene end was trimmed by 3 bases and the J gene end by 9 bases; junction bases not matched to a gene: 7. Germline V gives CDR1 KGHDR, CDR2 SFDVKD.

In the case of this clone: Mismatch with germline at one junction end may stem from a read error. The J gene is TRBJ1-2, the V gene TRBV15; TRBD1 matches at 7 bases. Looked up from germline, CDR1 is LNHNV and CDR2 is YYDKDF (reference sequence). The CDR3 covers 14 residues. CDR3 bases: TGTGCCACCAGCCGAGAGGTAGGGGGCAGTGGCTACACCTTC. It yields the protein CATSREVGGSGYTF.

The chain has TRBV6-2 or TRBV6-3 and TRBJ2-7, with D maybe TRBD2 (5 bases). This CDR3 comprises 13 residues. The V gene's germline CDR1 is MNHEY and CDR2 SVGEGT. V lost 2 bases, J lost 6 bases, and 11 bases lay in between. The CDR3 is CASSYSLAVEQYF. The CDR3 DNA reads as TGTGCCAGCAGTTACAGTCTAGCTGTCGAGCAGTACTTC.

The rearrangement links TRBV30 to TRBJ1-6; D gene unclear. Germline V gene sequence: CDR1 GTSNPN, CDR2 SVGIG (reference sequence). The ends were cut back, 4 bases at V and 7 bases at J, with 20 bases in the middle. The CDR3 runs to 16 residues. DNA for the CDR3: TGTGCCTGGAAATCCGGCGGGAACTTAAGGAATTCACCCCTCCACTTT. Translated: CAWKSGGNLRNSPLHF.

In nucleotides, the CDR3 is TGTGCCTGGGGATACGGGGAGCTGTTTTTT. It specifies CAWGYGELFF. J is TRBJ2-2 and V is TRBV30; D is ambiguous. Trimming left V 5 bases short and J 7 bases short, with 5 bases between. The germline V gene has CDR1 GTSNPN and CDR2 SVGIG (reference sequence). The CDR3 is made up of 10 amino acids.

Worth noting for this clone: Germline and junction disagree at one end, which may indicate a read error. The rearrangement links TRBV13 to TRBJ2-7; TRBD2 is a possible D gene (5 bases). This CDR3 spans 13 amino acids. From germline, CDR1 is PRHDT and CDR2 FYEKMQ (reference sequence). The CDR3 is CASSLGRGPEQYF. CDR3 DNA sequence: TGTGCCAGCAGCCTAGGGAGAGGGCCCGAGCAGTACTTC. The variable domain in full, completed from reference TRBV13 and TRBJ2-7, reads AAGVIQSPRHLIKEKRETATLKCYPIPRHDTVYWYQQGPGQDPQFLISFYEKMQSDKGSIPDRFSAQQFSDYHSELNMSSLELGDSALYFCASSLGRGPEQYFGPGTRLTVT.

J is TRBJ1-5 and V is TRBV28; D remains ambiguous. The germline CDR1 and CDR2 sequences are MDHEN and SYDVKM. The CDR3 totals 11 residues. Trimming left V 3 bases short and J 6 bases short, with 3 bases between. This CDR3 reads CASSFGQPQHF. The DNA for the CDR3 is TGTGCCAGCAGTTTCGGTCAGCCCCAGCATTTT.

V gene TRBV24-1 combines with J gene TRBJ2-5; 9 positions match TRBD1. The trim removed 5 bases at V and 5 bases at J, leaving 8 bases unmatched. This CDR3 has 15 residues. Looked up from germline, CDR1 is KGHDR and CDR2 is SFDVKD. The CDR3: CATSALQGAGETQYF. The DNA for the CDR3 is TGTGCCACCAGTGCTCTACAGGGGGCAGGGGAGACCCAGTACTTC.

V is TRBV5-1 and J is TRBJ2-3, with a possible D match to TRBD2 (7 bases). Germline V gives CDR1 SGHRS, CDR2 YFSETQ. The ends were cut back, 0 bases at V and 5 bases at J, with 13 bases in the middle. This CDR3 comprises 15 residues. This CDR3 is CASSLEGGPLDTQYF. The CDR3, as DNA: TGCGCCAGCAGCTTGGAGGGGGGGCCATTAGATACGCAGTATTTT.

The V gene is TRBV10-3, the J gene TRBJ1-4; TRBD1 is a possible D gene (5 bases). Trimming removed 2 bases at V and 3 bases at J, with 22 bases between. CDR3 length: 19 residues. Germline V CDR1 and CDR2: ENHRY, SYGVKD. CDR3 nucleotides: TGTGCCATCAGTGAGATAACTATTCGGGGGGTTGCGGCTAATGAAAAACTGTTTTTT. Protein sequence: CAISEITIRGVAANEKLFF.

The J gene is TRBJ2-5, the V gene TRBV7-2, with 11 bases fitting TRBD2. The V segment lost 1 base and the J segment 4 bases; nucleotides outside the gene matches: 8. CDR3 length equals 17 residues. CDR1 and CDR2 from the germline V gene are SGHTA and FQGNSA. The CDR3 DNA is TGTGCCAGCAGCTTAGGGAGCTTAGCGGGGGGGCGAGAGACCCAGTACTTC. Encoded protein: CASSLGSLAGGRETQYF.

The chain employs TRBV7-2 and TRBJ1-2; D unclear. Germline-derived CDR1 and CDR2 are SGHTA and FQGNSA. Deletions cut 5 bases from V and 0 bases from J, with 7 bases between. The length of the CDR3 is 13 residues. CDR3 in DNA: TGTGCCAGCAGCCCGCGATCTAACTATGGCTACACCTTC. Translated: CASSPRSNYGYTF.